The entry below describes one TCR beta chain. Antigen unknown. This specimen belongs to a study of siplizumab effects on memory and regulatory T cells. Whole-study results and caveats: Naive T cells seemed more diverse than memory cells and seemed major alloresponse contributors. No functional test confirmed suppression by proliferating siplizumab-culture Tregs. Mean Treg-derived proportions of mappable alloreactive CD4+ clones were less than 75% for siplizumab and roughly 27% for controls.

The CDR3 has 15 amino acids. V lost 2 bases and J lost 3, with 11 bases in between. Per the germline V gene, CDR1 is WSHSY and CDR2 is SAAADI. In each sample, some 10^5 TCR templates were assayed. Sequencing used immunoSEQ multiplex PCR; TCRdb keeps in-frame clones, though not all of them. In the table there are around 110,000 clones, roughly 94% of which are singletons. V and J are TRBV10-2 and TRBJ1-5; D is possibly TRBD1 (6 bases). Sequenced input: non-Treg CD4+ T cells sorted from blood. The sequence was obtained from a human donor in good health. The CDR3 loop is CASSEGGRDNQPQHF. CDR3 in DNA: TGCGCCAGCAGTGAGGGGGGGCGCGACAATCAGCCCCAGCATTTT.